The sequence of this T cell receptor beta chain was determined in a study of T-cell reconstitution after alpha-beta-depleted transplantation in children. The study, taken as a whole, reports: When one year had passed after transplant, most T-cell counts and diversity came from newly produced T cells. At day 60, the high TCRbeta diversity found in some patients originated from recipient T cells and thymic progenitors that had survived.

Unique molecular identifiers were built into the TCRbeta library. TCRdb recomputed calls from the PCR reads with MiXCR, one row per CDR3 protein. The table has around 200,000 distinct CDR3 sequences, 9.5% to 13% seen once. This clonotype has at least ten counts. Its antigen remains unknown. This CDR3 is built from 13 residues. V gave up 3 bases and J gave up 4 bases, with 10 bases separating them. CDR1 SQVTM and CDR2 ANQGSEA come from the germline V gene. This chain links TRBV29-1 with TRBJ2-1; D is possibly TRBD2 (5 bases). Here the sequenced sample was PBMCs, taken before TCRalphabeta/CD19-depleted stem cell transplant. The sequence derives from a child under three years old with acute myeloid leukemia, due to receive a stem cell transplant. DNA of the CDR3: TGCAGCGTTGACGGCGGACTTTACAATGAGCAGTTCTTC. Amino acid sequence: CSVDGGLYNEQFF.